The 10 T cell receptor beta chains presented below share a single source sample, sequenced in a study of blood T cell repertoires in COVID-19. The table came from immunoSEQ multiplex PCR; TCRdb's copy has only in-frame clones and leaves some out. The sample lists 300,000 to 400,000 clones, more than 70% seen once, with approximately 8.1% in the top ten. Sequences were obtained from peripheral blood. These receptors were obtained from a woman between 45 and 60 years old who had recovered from COVID-19.

The CDR3 spells CASSYGQGLLNTEAFF. The DNA for the CDR3 is TGTGCCAGCAGTTACGGGCAGGGTCTCTTGAACACTGAAGCTTTCTTT. The chain links TRBV6-6 to TRBJ1-1; D might be TRBD1 (5 bases). Germline CDR1 is MNHNY and CDR2 is SVGAGI (reference sequence). V lost 2 bases, J lost 0 bases, and 13 bases lay in between. CDR3 length equals 16 residues.

The genes are TRBV12-3 or TRBV12-4 and TRBJ1-6, with no clear D. The CDR3 contains 13 residues. Trimming stripped 3 bases from V and 7 bases from J, with 7 bases between. The CDR3 region has the DNA TGTGCCAGCAGTTTGGAGTCGAATTCACCCCTCCACTTT. Its protein is CASSLESNSPLHF.

CDR3: CASSLVGFSLATSNTGELFF. The CDR3 DNA follows: TGCGCCAGCAGCTTGGTTGGGTTCTCGCTAGCCACATCGAACACCGGGGAGCTGTTTTTT. V gene TRBV5-1 combines with J gene TRBJ2-2; weak D call: TRBD2 (5 bases). The CDR3 length is 20 residues. Per the germline V gene, CDR1 is SGHRS and CDR2 is YFSETQ. The ends were cut back, 0 bases at V and 0 bases at J, with 21 bases in the middle.

The chain combines TRBV15 with TRBJ1-6; the D gene is possibly TRBD1 (6 bases). This CDR3 contains 15 residues. V was shortened by 5 bases and J by 8 bases, with 16 bases between the two germline ends. Looked up from germline, CDR1 is LNHNV and CDR2 is YYDKDF (reference sequence). The CDR3 DNA is TGTGCCACCAGCCAAGAATTAGGGGGTGATTCACCCCTCCACTTT. Residues: CATSQELGGDSPLHF.

The rearrangement links TRBV19 to TRBJ2-5, with D perhaps matching TRBD1 (5 bases). V shed 8 bases and J shed 2 bases, with 12 bases lying between them. Germline V gene sequence: CDR1 LNHDA, CDR2 SQIVND (reference sequence). The CDR3 consists of 13 residues. CDR3 loop: CASGSDTQETQYF. The CDR3 coding sequence is TGTGCCAGTGGCTCGGACACACAAGAGACCCAGTACTTC.

DNA of the CDR3: TGTGCCAGCAGTTTTTCCATACAGGGGCCCTTAGCCAAAAACATTCAGTACTTC. This encodes CASSFSIQGPLAKNIQYF. V usage is TRBV28 and J usage is TRBJ2-4; 7 positions match TRBD1. V dropped 3 bases and J dropped 0; count of bases not matched to a gene: 11. There are 18 residues in the CDR3. CDR1 and CDR2 (germline): MDHEN, SYDVKM.

The J gene is TRBJ1-5, the V gene TRBV15, with D possibly matching TRBD1 (5 bases). The V end was cut by 4 bases, the J end by 4 bases, with 14 bases between. CDR3 length: 15 amino acids. Germline V gene lookup returns CDR1 LNHNV and CDR2 YYDKDF (reference sequence). CDR3 amino acids: CATSTLGAGNQPQHF. The CDR3 DNA is TGTGCCACCAGCACCCTTGGGGCAGGGAATCAGCCCCAGCATTTT.

This clone was seen just once. This rearrangement joins TRBV19 to TRBJ2-2; D not resolved. The CDR3 spans 12 residues. From germline, CDR1 is LNHDA and CDR2 SQIVND (reference sequence). Trimming cost V 1 base and J 7 bases, with 4 bases left between them. The CDR3 is CASSIVYGELFF. The CDR3 nucleotides read TGTGCCAGTAGTATAGTTTACGGGGAGCTGTTTTTT.

The V call is TRBV28, the J call TRBJ1-3, with D perhaps matching TRBD1 (6 bases). Germline CDR1 reads MDHEN; CDR2 reads SYDVKM. CDR3 size: 16 residues. Trimming pared 6 bases from V and 2 bases from J, leaving 17 bases between. CDR3 loop: CASSRHRGDTGNTIYF. The CDR3 nucleotides are TGTGCCAGCAGCCGCCACCGGGGGGACACTGGAAACACCATATATTTT.

The chain is built from TRBV4-3 and TRBJ2-5; 9 bases agree with TRBD2. Germline CDR1 is LGHNA and CDR2 is YSLEER. Trimming removed 4 bases from V and 5 bases from J; junction bases left unmatched: 14. This CDR3 region has 17 residues. CDR3: CASSPGWLAGLEETQYF. CDR3 nucleotide sequence: TGCGCCAGCAGCCCCGGTTGGCTAGCGGGATTAGAGGAGACCCAGTACTTC.